This paragraph reports one T cell receptor (beta chain). Its antigen is currently unknown. A J-beta primer mix and a sample-barcoded 5' primer were used in a second PCR of about 7 to 12 cycles. MiXCR, run by TCRdb on the 5' RACE reads, gives a single entry per CDR3 protein. The repertoire holds approximately 800,000 distinct CDR3 sequences, with under 80% as singletons. The data belong to a study of blood T cells in healthy people across ages. The wider study: About one barcoded beta molecule was captured per two T cells (by template switching).

Study-wide findings and caveats: Age advanced and TCR beta diversity per million T cells fell, roughly linearly.

Germline CDR1 reads PRHDT; CDR2 reads FYEKMQ (reference sequence). The CDR3 loop spans 16 amino acids. With 4 bases removed from V and 0 bases from J, the gap between germline ends came to 13 bases. Material: blood. The J gene is TRBJ2-1, the V gene TRBV13; D is undetermined. This TCR came from a man under 40 in good health. DNA for the CDR3: TGTGCCAGCAGCTCCCTCGCTGCCAGCTCCTACAATGAGCAGTTCTTC. As protein: CASSSLAASSYNEQFF. Full variable domain (rest looked up from reference TRBV13 and TRBJ2-1): AAGVIQSPRHLIKEKRETATLKCYPIPRHDTVYWYQQGPGQDPQFLISFYEKMQSDKGSIPDRFSAQQFSDYHSELNMSSLELGDSALYFCASSSLAASSYNEQFFGPGTRLTVL.